This T cell receptor beta chain was sequenced for a study of T cell responses to AZD1222 COVID-19 vaccine. V was shortened by 0 bases and J by 6 bases, with 3 bases between the two germline ends. CDR1 and CDR2 from the germline V gene are ENHRY and SYGVKD. The CDR3 totals 12 residues. Using immunoSEQ multiplex PCR, the repertoire was profiled, and TCRdb retains in-frame clones only, with some absent. The repertoire holds 120,000 or so clones, with 80% to 95% as singletons. Sequencing used peripheral blood, obtained on day 0 of AZD1222 vaccination. This sequence originates from an adult in good health. The chain links TRBV10-3 to TRBJ1-3; D unclear. CDR3 sequence: CAISESSNTIYF. The CDR3 nucleotides read TGTGCCATCAGTGAGTCTTCAAACACCATATATTTT.